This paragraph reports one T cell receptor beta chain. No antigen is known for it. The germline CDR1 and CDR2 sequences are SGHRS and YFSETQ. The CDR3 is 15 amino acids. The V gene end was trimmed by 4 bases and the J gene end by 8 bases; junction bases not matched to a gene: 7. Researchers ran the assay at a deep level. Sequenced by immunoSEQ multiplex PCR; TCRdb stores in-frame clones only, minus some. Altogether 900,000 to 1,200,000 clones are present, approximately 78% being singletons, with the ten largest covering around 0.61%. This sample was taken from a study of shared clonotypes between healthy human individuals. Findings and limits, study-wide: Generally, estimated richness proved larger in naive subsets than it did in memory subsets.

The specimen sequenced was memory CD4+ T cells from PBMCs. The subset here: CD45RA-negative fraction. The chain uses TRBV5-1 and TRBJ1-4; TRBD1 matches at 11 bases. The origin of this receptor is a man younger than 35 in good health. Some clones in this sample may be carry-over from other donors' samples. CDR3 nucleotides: TGCGCCAGCAGCCACGGGACAGGGGGGAGAGAAAAACTGTTTTTT. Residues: CASSHGTGGREKLFF.